One sample yielded the 3 T cell receptor beta chains listed below, sequenced in a study of OX40 agonist ivuxolimab in advanced cancers. The table came from immunoSEQ multiplex PCR; TCRdb's copy has only in-frame clones and leaves some out. Of more than 10,000 clones listed, about 80% were seen once; the top ten hold about 21%. Sequences were derived from CD4+ or CD8+ T cells sorted from blood, sampled in a trial of the OX40 agonist ivuxolimab. These receptors came from an adult with an advanced solid tumor such as melanoma, head and neck, liver or kidney cancer.

CDR3 DNA: TGCGCCAGCAGCCAAGATTTGGCAGGGAACTATGGCTACACCTTC. Its protein is CASSQDLAGNYGYTF. This chain uses TRBV4-3 with TRBJ1-2; tentatively, D is TRBD1 (5 bases). Trimming removed 0 bases at V and 2 bases at J, with 10 bases between. The CDR3 has 15 amino acids. Germline CDR1 LGHNA, CDR2 YSLEER.

A remark on this clone: A far larger clone lies a single base away; this is likely a read error. Distinct nucleotide sequences in the sample also encode this CDR3. J is TRBJ1-5 and V is TRBV5-1; D remains ambiguous. Trimming shortened V by 6 bases and J by 4 bases, and 14 bases separated the two germline ends. The CDR3 length is 14 residues. Germline V gene data show CDR1 as SGHRS and CDR2 as YFSETQ. In nucleotides, the CDR3 is TGCGCCAGCATAGGGTTTTGGAGTAATCAGCCCCAGCATTTT. It translates to CASIGFWSNQPQHF.

The chain carries TRBV11-2 and TRBJ2-7; no reliable D call. Germline-derived CDR1 and CDR2 are SGHAT and FQNNGV. The CDR3 has 13 residues. Trimming took off 1 base at V and 3 bases at J, with 7 bases between the two ends. The DNA for the CDR3 is TGTGCCAGCAGCTTAGGGTCGATCTACGAGCAGTACTTC. Protein: CASSLGSIYEQYF.